The rows below give T cell receptor beta chains drawn from one sample of a study of blood T cell repertoires in COVID-19. Profiling relied on immunoSEQ multiplex PCR, and the TCRdb table lists in-frame clones only, not all of them. The sample contains 250,000 to 300,000 clones, about 86% of which appear only once. Specimen: PBMCs or T cells enriched from blood (not recorded which). Receptors originate from a young man with acute COVID-19. CDR3s include the opening cysteine and the closing phenylalanine or tryptophan.

>TRBV10-3|TRBJ1-1
CAIGTTQGSNTEAFF
>TRBV30|TRBJ2-1
CAWRLAGGPYNEQFF
>TRBV7-3|TRBJ2-2
CASSPGTSTTGELFF
>TRBV9|TRBJ2-3
CASTRGPLGTQYF
>TRBV9|TRBJ2-1
CASSETSGGAAEQFF
>TRBV24-1|TRBJ1-1
CATSDLMNTEAFF
>TRBV27|TRBJ2-3
CASSPRQGRDTQYF
>TRBV28|TRBJ1-6
CASSSSPGQYNSPLHF
>TRBV24-1|TRBJ2-6
CATSDHTGAGANVLTF
>TRBV27|TRBJ2-1
CASSLDGLAGNEQFF
>TRBV29-1|TRBJ1-2
CSVPESNYGYTF
>TRBV19|TRBJ2-2
CASSIIEASGRGELFF
>TRBV6-5|TRBJ1-4
CASRGDYANEKLFF
>TRBV28|TRBJ2-2
CASSLGAHPRELFF
>TRBV4-1|TRBJ1-5
CASSRDRNQGGYQPQHF
>TRBV6-5|TRBJ1-1
CACERPGTEAFF
>TRBV19|TRBJ2-5
CASRLAGETQYF
>TRBV6-5|TRBJ2-5
CASSRRPPLQETQYF
>TRBV4-2|TRBJ1-4
CASSQDTGQLNEKLFF
>TRBV18|TRBJ1-5
CASSATGSEPQHF
>TRBV3-1/TRBV3-2|TRBJ2-3
CASSLGGGADTQYF
>TRBV30|TRBJ1-2
CAWSVQAGGFYGYTF
>TRBV18|TRBJ1-6
CASSLLPGRNSPLHF
>TRBV24-1|TRBJ1-5
CATSEGRGYQPQHF
>TRBV11-2|TRBJ1-1
CASSLGGGDTEAFF
>TRBV19|TRBJ1-3
CASSIIAFSSGNTIYF
>TRBV19|TRBJ1-1
CASSFTYEAFF
>TRBV7-9|TRBJ1-1
CASSLAPTGGTEAFF
>TRBV2|TRBJ2-6
CASSDFRTGMGSGANVLTF
>TRBV5-4|TRBJ1-6
CASSSNRGTSYNSPLHF
>TRBV7-9|TRBJ2-3
CASSVLGSDTQYF
>TRBV6-6|TRBJ1-5
CASSTDRASNQPQHF
>TRBV6-1|TRBJ2-5
CASSEATQGTYAQYF
>TRBV27|TRBJ2-1
CASSSTGVSSYNEQFF
>TRBV9|TRBJ2-2
CASSAVAVNTGELFF
>TRBV28|TRBJ1-4
CASSARGGLNEKLFF
>TRBV12-3/TRBV12-4|TRBJ2-5
CASRKGVGETQYF
>TRBV14|TRBJ2-1
CASSQDLGGTSYNEQFF
>TRBV5-1|TRBJ1-6
CASSRNSRKQGDHSPLHF
>TRBV12-3/TRBV12-4|TRBJ1-1
CASSTRTGEAFF
>TRBV5-6|TRBJ1-5
CASSLEGGRGGQPQHF
>TRBV29-1|TRBJ2-3
CSVAGTSGTDTQYF
>TRBV7-2|TRBJ1-5
CASSSGTGTKQPQHF
>TRBV5-1|TRBJ2-1
CASSFSGQGYEQFF
>TRBV4-3|TRBJ1-1
CASSQVNSPNTEAFF
>TRBV7-2|TRBJ2-1
CASSIDRGSYNEQFF
>TRBV9|TRBJ1-6
CASSDAAYNSPLHF
>TRBV27|TRBJ1-6
CASSLGGAGYSPLHF
>TRBV5-1|TRBJ1-2
CASSLAQGARGYTF